Below, 14 T cell receptor beta chains from the same sample are listed, as sequenced in a study of T cell responses to AZD1222 COVID-19 vaccine. Clones were read by immunoSEQ multiplex PCR, and TCRdb kept only the in-frame ones, dropping some. The sample has around 80,000 clones; 90% are singletons. The sequenced sample was peripheral blood, obtained on day 0 of AZD1222 vaccination. These receptors were obtained from an adult in good health.

This rearrangement joins TRBV3-1 (or the pseudogene TRBV3-2) to TRBJ1-4; D remains unclear. V was trimmed by 4 bases and J by 6 bases, leaving 24 bases between them. Germline assignment: CDR1 LGHDT and CDR2 YNNKEL (reference sequence). The CDR3 totals 18 residues. The CDR3 bases are TGTGCCAGCAGCCGAAGGCCGTCCGGCGGCCCGAAAGATGAAAAACTGTTTTTT. The encoded protein is CASSRRPSGGPKDEKLFF.

The chain joins TRBV19 to TRBJ1-6, with D unclear. V was trimmed by 3 bases and J by 0 bases, leaving 6 bases between them. CDR3 length equals 15 residues. CDR1 is LNHDA, CDR2 SQIVND, per germline (reference sequence). The CDR3 sequence: CASSMQSSYNSPLHF. The CDR3 coding sequence is TGTGCCAGTAGTATGCAAAGCTCCTATAATTCACCCCTCCACTTT.

This rearrangement joins TRBV11-2 to TRBJ1-1; D remains ambiguous. Germline V lookup: CDR1 SGHAT, CDR2 FQNNGV. The CDR3 sequence is 13 residues long. V gave up 1 base and J gave up 0 bases, with 3 bases separating them. The CDR3 sequence: CASSLAVNTEAFF. The CDR3 DNA follows: TGTGCCAGCAGCTTAGCCGTGAACACTGAAGCTTTCTTT. Filled out from reference TRBV11-2 and TRBJ1-1, the complete variable domain reads EAGVAQSPRYKIIEKRQSVAFWCNPISGHATLYWYQQILGQGPKLLIQFQNNGVVDDSQLPKDRFSAERLKGVDSTLKIQPAKLEDSAVYLCASSLAVNTEAFFGQGTRLTVV.

In its sample, this clone was seen once. This rearrangement joins TRBV27 to TRBJ2-7; 9 bases line up with TRBD1. With V trimmed by 3 bases and J by 1 base, 4 bases remained unmatched. CDR3 length: 15 residues. CDR1 is MNHEY, CDR2 SMNVEV, per germline (reference sequence). The CDR3 protein is CASSFSGTGSYEQYF. The CDR3 DNA follows: TGTGCCAGCAGTTTTTCCGGGACAGGGTCCTACGAGCAGTACTTC.

The chain employs TRBV7-9 and TRBJ1-5, with D possibly TRBD1 on 5 matching bases. V shed 4 bases and J shed 9 bases, with 16 bases lying between them. Germline V gives CDR1 SEHNR, CDR2 FQNEAQ (reference sequence). The CDR3 sequence is 14 residues long. The CDR3 protein is CASSSQTVDWPQHF. The CDR3 bases are TGTGCCAGCAGCTCGCAGACAGTCGATTGGCCCCAGCATTTT.

The V and J genes are TRBV5-1 and TRBJ1-2; 8 bases align to TRBD1. The CDR3 covers 14 residues. The V and J ends lost 3 bases and 4 bases, in that order; junction bases with no gene match: 5. The germline V gene has CDR1 SGHRS and CDR2 YFSETQ. The CDR3 nucleotides are TGCGCCAGCAGCTACGGACAGGGTGGCTATGGCTACACCTTC. Translation gives CASSYGQGGYGYTF.

This rearrangement joins TRBV5-1 to TRBJ2-7, with 9 nucleotides matching TRBD1. The trim removed 2 bases at V and 4 bases at J, leaving 4 bases unmatched. Germline V gene data show CDR1 as SGHRS and CDR2 as YFSETQ. This CDR3 region has 14 residues. CDR3 nucleotides: TGCGCCAGCAGCTTTAATGGACAGGGGTACGAGCAGTACTTC. It yields the protein CASSFNGQGYEQYF.

The chain employs TRBV18 and TRBJ1-2, with TRBD1 matching over 7 bases. Losses at the gene ends were 4 bases for V and 10 bases for J; bases not matched to a gene: 9. Germline V gene sequence: CDR1 KGHSH, CDR2 LQKENI. The CDR3 sequence is 13 residues long. DNA for the CDR3: TGTGCCAGCTCACTGGAGATGGACAGGTCCTACACCTTC. Amino acids: CASSLEMDRSYTF. The whole variable domain, filled in from reference TRBV18 and TRBJ1-2, reads NAGVMQNPRHLVRRRGQEARLRCSPMKGHSHVYWYRQLPEEGLKFMVYLQKENIIDESGMPKERFSAEFPKEGPSILRIQQVVRGDSAAYFCASSLEMDRSYTFGSGTRLTVV.

The rearrangement links TRBV2 to TRBJ1-5, with 8 bases that match TRBD1. V was clipped by 7 bases and J by 6 bases; unmatched bases: 5. Germline CDR1 and CDR2: SNHLY and FYNNEI. This CDR3 has 13 amino acids. CDR3 sequence: CASMGQERQPQHF. The CDR3 DNA reads as TGTGCCAGCATGGGACAGGAGCGTCAGCCCCAGCATTTT. Complete variable domain (other parts from reference TRBV2 and TRBJ1-5): EPEVTQTPSHQVTQMGQEVILRCVPISNHLYFYWYRQILGQKVEFLVSFYNNEISEKSEIFDDQFSVERPDGSNFTLKIRSTKLEDSAMYFCASMGQERQPQHFGDGTRLSIL.

This chain uses TRBV18 with TRBJ2-7; D possibly corresponds to TRBD1 (5 bases). With 0 bases removed from V and 7 bases from J, the gap between germline ends came to 13 bases. This CDR3 comprises 14 residues. Germline CDR1 KGHSH, CDR2 LQKENI. CDR3 protein: CASSPPQGWGEQYF. The CDR3 DNA sequence: TGTGCCAGCTCACCACCGCAGGGATGGGGTGAGCAGTACTTC.

This clone was found once. The chain carries TRBV6-5 and TRBJ1-5; TRBD1 might be the D (5 bases). CDR3 length: 15 residues. Germline CDR1 reads MNHEY; CDR2 reads SVGAGI. Between the trimmed V and J ends, which lost 3 bases and 7 bases, there was a span of 16 bases. The CDR3, as DNA: TGTGCCAGCAGTTATCGGGGGAAGTCAGGCCAGCCCCAGCATTTT. This translates into CASSYRGKSGQPQHF.

This sequence joins TRBV5-8 and TRBJ2-2, with 8 positions matching TRBD2. The CDR3 contains 16 residues. Unmatched junction bases numbered 6, after V lost 2 bases and J lost 3 bases. Looked up from germline, CDR1 is SGHTS and CDR2 is YDEGEE. CDR3 sequence (DNA): TGTGCCAGCAGCTTCTTTACGGGAGGGCACACCGGGGAGCTGTTTTTT. It yields the protein CASSFFTGGHTGELFF.

This clone was picked up a small number of times. The chain employs TRBV2 and TRBJ2-3; D perhaps matches TRBD1 (6 bases). CDR3 length: 14 amino acids. Germline V gene sequence: CDR1 SNHLY, CDR2 FYNNEI. The V end was cut by 6 bases, the J end by 4 bases, with 14 bases between. The CDR3 DNA is TGTGCCAGCAGGAGGGGGAAGGGGTCAGATACGCAGTATTTT. Translated: CASRRGKGSDTQYF. Variable domain in full (rest from reference TRBV2 and TRBJ2-3): EPEVTQTPSHQVTQMGQEVILRCVPISNHLYFYWYRQILGQKVEFLVSFYNNEISEKSEIFDDQFSVERPDGSNFTLKIRSTKLEDSAMYFCASRRGKGSDTQYFGPGTRLTVL.

The chain employs TRBV29-1 and TRBJ2-2, with TRBD1 as a possible D gene (5 bases). In germline, CDR1 is SQVTM, CDR2 ANQGSEA. V was trimmed by 6 bases and J by 4 bases, leaving 9 bases between them. CDR3 length: 12 residues. The CDR3 here is CSVSRATGELFF. The CDR3 DNA follows: TGCAGCGTGAGCAGGGCCACCGGGGAGCTGTTTTTT.